Sequencing of this T cell receptor (beta chain) was carried out in a study of blood T cell repertoires in COVID-19. TCRdb keeps only in-frame clones here, not all; method: immunoSEQ multiplex PCR. The sample has roughly 43,000 clones; roughly nine tenths are singletons. Germline lookup yields CDR1 SEHNR and CDR2 FQNEAQ (reference sequence). The CDR3 totals 12 residues. The germline V and J ends were trimmed by 4 bases and 7 bases, with 8 bases remaining between them. V usage is TRBV7-9 and J usage is TRBJ2-1, with D perhaps TRBD1 (6 bases). This clonotype originated in a man aged 70 or older with active COVID-19. The specimen was peripheral blood. For the CDR3, the DNA is TGTGCCAGCAGCTGGACAGCGAATGAGCAGTTCTTC. It codes for CASSWTANEQFF.